The TCR beta chain under discussion was sequenced for a study of shared clonotypes between healthy human individuals. Study-wide context: The donors, two women and a few men, were aged 18 to 49. Study-level points and caveats: Naive subsets generally had larger estimated richness than memory subsets.

HIV-negative, healthy adults without recent acute infections or vaccinations were the donors. Between the trimmed V and J ends, which lost 8 bases and 7 bases, there was a span of 17 bases. The CDR3 has 13 residues. Germline V gene sequence: CDR1 MDHEN, CDR2 SYDVKM. Note on this clone: Its antigen remains unknown.

Original methodology: ImmunoSEQ only sent back junction sequences with no quality scores, so filtering was done differently. The table came from immunoSEQ multiplex PCR; TCRdb's copy has only in-frame clones and leaves some out. D and trimming were read from the DNA, whereas the V and J calls and clone size are those reported in that table. This sample has approximately 1,500,000 clones, with 95% to 97% found just once. This chain uses TRBV28 with TRBJ2-5; D unclear. The sequence derives from a man aged 25 to 40 in good health. The sequenced sample was naive CD4+ T cells sorted from blood. The subset here: CD45RA+ positively selected. The CDR3 coding sequence is TGTGCCAGCGGGCGGAGACCTCTCGGGACCCAGTACTTC. This translates into CASGRRPLGTQYF.